This TCR beta chain was captured by sequencing in a study of beta chain features in type 1 diabetes. Study conclusions and caveats: In every one of the four CD4+ subsets, TCRB CDR3s were moderately but significantly shorter in Type 1 diabetes patients.

V was shortened by 7 bases and J by 0 bases, with 12 bases between the two germline ends. Germline CDR1 reads LNHDA; CDR2 reads SQIVND (reference sequence). CDR3 length: 14 residues. Since all of the isolated RNA was reverse transcribed, expressed TCRB transcripts were what got sequenced. Profiled with immunoSEQ multiplex PCR; TCRdb holds only in-frame clones, not every one. The sample consists of roughly 340,000 clones, roughly 12% of them appearing once. CD45RO/CCR7/CD25/CD127/CD95/CD27 sorting isolated CD4+ naive, central memory, regulatory and stem cell-like memory cells. Concerning this clone itself: Antigen specificity is unknown.

The TCR originated in a woman under 30 with type 1 diabetes. The specimen sequenced was naive CD4+ T cells from blood. The rearrangement uses TRBV19 and TRBJ1-1; possible D gene TRBD1, 5 bases. The CDR3 DNA follows: TGTGCCAGTATGAGGACAAGGTTGAACACTGAAGCTTTCTTT. Translating it yields CASMRTRLNTEAFF.